One T cell receptor (beta chain) is described in this entry. The CDR3 has 15 amino acids. V shed 5 bases, J shed 7 bases, and the junction held 7 bases outside the gene matches. The germline CDR1 and CDR2 sequences are SGHAT and FQNNGV. The data were obtained in a study of low-dose radiotherapy and immunotherapy resistance in tumors. Time point reported: before trial treatment. Donors were treated with nivolumab, ipilimumab, aspirin, and low-dose cyclophosphamide and radiotherapy. TRAV- and TRBV-specific primers were used for first-strand cDNA, which covered alpha and beta chains. TCRs underwent around 20 PCR cycles of amplification with a constant-region primer and V-primer adapter. Amplifying the isolated mRNA was done by in vitro transcription. TCRdb used MiXCR to reprocess the reads, holding one entry per CDR3 protein. Here the sample spans about 64,000 distinct CDR3 sequences, more than 25% being singletons.

This specimen was PBMCs, taken before treatment. This TCR came from a male donor with rectosigmoid adenocarcinoma. The chain combines TRBV11-2 with TRBJ2-3; the match to TRBD1 covers 12 bases. The CDR3 DNA reads TGTGCCAGCAGCACCGGGACAGGGGGCGTAAATACGCAGTATTTT. It yields the protein CASSTGTGGVNTQYF.